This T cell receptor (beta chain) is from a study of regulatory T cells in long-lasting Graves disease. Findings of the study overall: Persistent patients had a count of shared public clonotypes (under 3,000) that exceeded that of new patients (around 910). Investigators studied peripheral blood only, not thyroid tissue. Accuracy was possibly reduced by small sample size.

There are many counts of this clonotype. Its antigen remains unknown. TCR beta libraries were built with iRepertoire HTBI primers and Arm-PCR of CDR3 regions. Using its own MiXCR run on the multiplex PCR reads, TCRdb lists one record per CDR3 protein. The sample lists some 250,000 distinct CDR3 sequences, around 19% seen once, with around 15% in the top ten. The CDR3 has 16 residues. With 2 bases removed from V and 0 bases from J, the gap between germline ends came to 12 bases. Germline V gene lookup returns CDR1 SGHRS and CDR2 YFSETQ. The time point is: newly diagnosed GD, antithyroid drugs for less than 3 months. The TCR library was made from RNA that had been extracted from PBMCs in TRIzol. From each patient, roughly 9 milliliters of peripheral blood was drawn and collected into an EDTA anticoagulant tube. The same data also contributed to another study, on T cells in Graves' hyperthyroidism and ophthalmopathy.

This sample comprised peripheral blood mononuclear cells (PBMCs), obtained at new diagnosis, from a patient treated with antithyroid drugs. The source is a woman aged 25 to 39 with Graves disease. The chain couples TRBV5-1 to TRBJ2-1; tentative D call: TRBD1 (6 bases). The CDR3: CASSFRDRSSYNEQFF. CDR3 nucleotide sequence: TGCGCCAGCAGCTTTCGCGACAGGAGCTCCTACAATGAGCAGTTCTTC.